A single sample is the source of the 28 T cell receptor beta chains below, sequenced in a study of beta chain features in type 1 diabetes. General study points: Shorter TCRB CDR3s, moderately but significantly so, marked every one of the four CD4+ subsets in Type 1 diabetes patients.

The study reverse transcribed the entire isolated RNA, so it sequenced expressed TCRB transcripts. Profiling relied on immunoSEQ multiplex PCR, and the TCRdb table lists in-frame clones only, not all of them. The data contain about 180,000 clones, about 7.9% of them seen just once; the ten biggest clones take up under 0.55%. No antigen has been identified for these receptors. Input material: central memory CD4+ T cells from blood. The receptors here all came from a man younger than 35 with type 1 diabetes.

This chain uses TRBV11-2 with TRBJ2-1, with 9 bases fitting TRBD1. The length of the CDR3 is 17 residues. The J segment lost 5 bases and the V segment lost 2 bases, leaving 10 bases of the junction unmatched. CDR1 and CDR2 from the germline V gene are SGHAT and FQNNGV. The CDR3: CASSLFWDRTGDNEQFF. The DNA of the CDR3 is TGTGCCAGCAGCTTATTTTGGGACCGGACAGGGGACAATGAGCAGTTCTTC.

The chain employs TRBV5-1 and TRBJ2-3; D gene unclear. The CDR3 is 13 residues long. CDR1 is SGHRS and CDR2 is YFSETQ in the germline V gene. Trimming removed 1 base from V and 6 bases from J, with 9 bases in between. DNA for the CDR3: TGCGCCAGCAGCTTGCAAGCCGGGGATACGCAGTATTTT. Its translation is CASSLQAGDTQYF.

This chain links TRBV5-1 with TRBJ2-5; D gene unclear. The germline V and J ends were trimmed by 4 bases and 5 bases, with 12 bases remaining between them. The V gene's germline CDR1 is SGHRS and CDR2 YFSETQ. The length of the CDR3 is 13 residues. The CDR3 loop reads CASSPRSAETQYF. The CDR3 DNA reads TGCGCCAGCAGCCCCAGGTCAGCTGAGACCCAGTACTTC.

The sample holds a few counts of this clone. V is TRBV15 and J is TRBJ2-6; 7 bases line up with TRBD1. V gave up 5 bases and J gave up 0 bases; unmatched junction bases: 7. Per the germline V gene, CDR1 is LNHNV and CDR2 is YYDKDF (reference sequence). This CDR3 region has 17 residues. This chain's CDR3 is CATSVGTERSGANVLTF. Written as DNA, the CDR3 is TGTGCCACCAGCGTAGGGACAGAACGCTCTGGGGCCAACGTCCTGACTTTC.

With respect to this clone: The junction differs from germline at one of its ends, possibly a read error. This chain links TRBV5-5 with TRBJ2-5; 16 bases map to TRBD2. Per germline, CDR1 SGHKS and CDR2 YYEKEE (reference sequence). The CDR3 loop spans 15 amino acids. The CDR3: CASSTPGTSGRETDF. DNA for the CDR3: TGTGCCAGCAGCACACCCGGGACTAGCGGGAGGGAAACGGACTTC.

This clone was counted a few times. CDR3 nucleotides: TGTGCCAGCAGCTCTAGCGGGAGGATTGATACCGGGGAGCTGTTTTTT. Amino acids: CASSSSGRIDTGELFF. This chain connects TRBV5-4 to TRBJ2-2, with 11 bases identical to TRBD2. Trimming at V came to 3 bases and at J to 5 bases, leaving 6 bases not matched to a gene. The CDR3 runs 16 residues. Per germline, CDR1 SGHNT and CDR2 YYREEE (reference sequence).

This clone came up a few times. V gene TRBV21-1 combines with J gene TRBJ2-2; TRBD1, the table's D call, was not compared with the DNA. TRBV21-1 is recorded as a pseudogene. CDR3 size: 16 residues. CDR3 region: CASSKAWDRPTGELFF. As DNA, the CDR3 is TGTGCCAGCAGCAAAGCTTGGGACAGGCCCACCGGGGAGCTGTTTTTT.

Ten or more counts support this clone. V gene TRBV30 combines with J gene TRBJ2-5; 7 nucleotides align to TRBD2. J lost 4 bases, V lost 2 bases, and 13 bases had no gene match. The germline V gene encodes CDR1 GTSNPN and CDR2 SVGIG (reference sequence). This CDR3 is built from 16 residues. CDR3 in amino acids: CAWSPKSGEVPETQYF. The DNA for the CDR3 is TGTGCCTGGAGTCCGAAGAGCGGGGAAGTCCCAGAGACCCAGTACTTC.

V and J are TRBV27 and TRBJ1-3; D remains unclear. The CDR3 length is 14 residues. The germline V gene encodes CDR1 MNHEY and CDR2 SMNVEV (reference sequence). V was cut by 1 base and J by 3 bases, with 7 bases left in between. The CDR3 loop is CASSLFGGGNTIYF. CDR3 bases: TGTGCCAGCAGTTTATTTGGAGGTGGAAACACCATATATTTT.

The chain links TRBV6-5 to TRBJ2-2, with D possibly being TRBD2 (5 bases). Germline V CDR1 and CDR2: MNHEY, SVGAGI. Trimming removed 8 bases from V and 5 bases from J, with 6 bases in between. This CDR3 has 11 residues. The CDR3 protein is CASGRTGELFF. For the CDR3, the DNA is TGTGCCAGCGGGAGAACCGGGGAGCTGTTTTTT.

The rearrangement joins TRBV5-1 to TRBJ2-6; the D gene is possibly TRBD2 (6 bases). The CDR3 runs to 16 residues. Germline V CDR1 and CDR2: SGHRS, YFSETQ. Trimming pared 0 bases from V and 2 bases from J, leaving 9 bases between. The CDR3 loop reads CASSLDAGTGANVLTF. DNA for the CDR3: TGCGCCAGCAGCTTGGACGCGGGGACTGGGGCCAACGTCCTGACTTTC.

The chain couples TRBV27 to TRBJ1-5; 8 nucleotides match TRBD1. This CDR3 is 16 amino acids long. The junction had 13 bases not matched to a gene; V was cut back by 6 bases and J by 6 bases. The V gene's germline CDR1 is MNHEY and CDR2 SMNVEV (reference sequence). CDR3 protein: CASSKNPGQDIQPQHF. The CDR3 DNA is TGTGCCAGCAGCAAAAATCCGGGACAGGATATTCAGCCCCAGCATTTT.

This clone showed up many times. The J gene is TRBJ2-7, the V gene TRBV28, with 9 bases aligning to TRBD1. Per the germline V gene, CDR1 is MDHEN and CDR2 is SYDVKM. The junction had 4 bases not matched to a gene; V was cut back by 5 bases and J by 2 bases. CDR3 length: 14 amino acids. In nucleotides, the CDR3 is TGTGCCAGCAGTCCCACAGGGGGCACCTACGAGCAGTACTTC. Translation gives CASSPTGGTYEQYF.

The V gene is TRBV7-2, the J gene TRBJ2-1, with TRBD1 matching 8 bases. CDR1 is SGHTA, CDR2 FQGNSA, per germline. Unmatched junction bases numbered 12, after V lost 5 bases and J lost 15 bases. The CDR3 contains 13 residues. The CDR3 DNA reads as TGTGCCAGCAGCGAGGAAAGACAGGGGAAAAGGTTCTTC. This codes for CASSEERQGKRFF.

This clone appeared a few times. The chain joins TRBV19 to TRBJ1-1, with 7 nucleotides matching TRBD1. The germline V gene has CDR1 LNHDA and CDR2 SQIVND (reference sequence). V lost 5 bases and J lost 6; bases outside the gene matches: 12. There are 15 residues in the CDR3. CDR3 protein: CASSPQRQGSPEAFF. The CDR3 DNA reads TGTGCCAGTAGTCCCCAACGACAGGGTTCACCTGAAGCTTTCTTT. The variable domain in full, completed from reference TRBV19 and TRBJ1-1, reads DGGITQSPKYLFRKEGQNVTLSCEQNLNHDAMYWYRQDPGQGLRLIYYSQIVNDFQKGDIAEGYSVSREKKESFPLTVTSAQKNPTAFYLCASSPQRQGSPEAFFGQGTRLTVV.

A few counts support this clone. The genes are TRBV2 and TRBJ2-7, with D maybe TRBD2 (5 bases). V shed 6 bases and J shed 12 bases, with 15 bases lying between them. Germline V gene sequence: CDR1 SNHLY, CDR2 FYNNEI. CDR3 length equals 11 residues. This CDR3 is CASRKEALTYF. Written as DNA, the CDR3 is TGTGCCAGCAGGAAGGAGGCGCTAACGTACTTC.

The CDR3 region is CASSSGQGALVEQFF. The CDR3 DNA sequence: TGTGCCAGCAGCTCGGGACAGGGGGCGTTAGTAGAGCAGTTCTTC. The chain combines TRBV11-1 with TRBJ2-1, with 12 bases that match TRBD1. The CDR3 loop spans 15 amino acids. Germline values: CDR1 SGHAT, CDR2 FQDESV (reference sequence). After removal of 4 bases from V and 10 bases from J, the junction contained 8 bases not matched to a gene.

V and J are TRBV15 and TRBJ1-1; 7 nucleotides line up with TRBD1. Trimming took 3 bases from V and 5 from J; bases not matched to a gene: 9. Per germline, CDR1 LNHNV and CDR2 YYDKDF (reference sequence). This CDR3 has 15 amino acids. The CDR3 DNA reads TGTGCCACCAGCAGCGATAGACAGGGAAGGACTGAAGCTTTCTTT. Translated, it gives CATSSDRQGRTEAFF.

This clone has at least ten counts. This chain links TRBV29-1 with TRBJ2-5, with D possibly being TRBD1 (6 bases). CDR1 and CDR2 (germline): SQVTM, ANQGSEA. Trimming cost V 4 bases and J 4 bases, with 10 bases left between them. This CDR3 is built from 12 residues. The CDR3 sequence is CSVAQGTETQYF. Here the CDR3 DNA reads TGCAGCGTTGCTCAGGGGACAGAGACCCAGTACTTC.

The sample holds a few counts of this clone. The V gene is TRBV19, the J gene TRBJ1-1, with no clear D. The CDR3 has 15 amino acids. Germline CDR1 is LNHDA and CDR2 is SQIVND (reference sequence). V lost 7 bases and J 1 base, leaving 16 bases between the germline ends. The CDR3 region is CASTLRAGGNTEAFF. CDR3 coding DNA: TGTGCCAGTACTCTTAGGGCAGGAGGGAACACTGAAGCTTTCTTT.

The table lists this clone with many counts. The chain recombines TRBV28 with TRBJ2-7, with D hard to call. Germline-derived CDR1 and CDR2 are MDHEN and SYDVKM. V was cut by 4 bases and J by 3 bases, with 10 bases left in between. This CDR3 is 13 amino acids long. As DNA, the CDR3 is TGTGCCAGCAGTTCGGTCAGGATCTACGAGCAGTACTTC. Translated, it gives CASSSVRIYEQYF.

The V gene is TRBV6-5, the J gene TRBJ2-7, with D possibly being TRBD1 (6 bases). Germline CDR1 and CDR2: MNHEY and SVGAGI. V lost 4 bases, J lost 0 bases, and 13 bases lay in between. CDR3 size: 15 residues. CDR3 in DNA: TGTGCCAGCAGTTCTAGAGAGGGGGTCTCCTACGAGCAGTACTTC. Protein product: CASSSREGVSYEQYF.

This clone was found a few times. The chain is built from TRBV6-5 and TRBJ1-5; D is perhaps TRBD1 (6 bases). V dropped 0 bases and J dropped 2 bases, with 11 bases sitting between them. Germline lookup yields CDR1 MNHEY and CDR2 SVGAGI. This CDR3 has 16 amino acids. The CDR3 sequence is CASSYSQGGGNQPQHF. CDR3 in DNA: TGTGCCAGCAGTTACTCACAAGGGGGGGGCAATCAGCCCCAGCATTTT.

Only a few counts were recorded for this clone. This rearrangement joins TRBV9 to TRBJ2-3, with 11 bases matching TRBD1. Germline trimming cut 2 bases from V and 4 bases from J; bases unmatched to any gene: 3. Germline V gene data show CDR1 as SGDLS and CDR2 as YYNGEE. This CDR3 contains 15 residues. The CDR3 spells CASSVGTGGPDTQYF. CDR3 nucleotides: TGTGCCAGCAGCGTTGGGACAGGGGGGCCAGATACGCAGTATTTT.

This clone was seen only a few times. The V gene is TRBV19, the J gene TRBJ1-5; 11 bases align to TRBD1. This CDR3 comprises 16 residues. Unmatched junction bases numbered 10, after V lost 5 bases and J lost 7 bases. Germline lookup yields CDR1 LNHDA and CDR2 SQIVND (reference sequence). The CDR3 loop is CASSPSRDRGEQPQHF. CDR3 in DNA: TGTGCCAGTAGTCCCTCCCGGGACAGGGGGGAACAGCCCCAGCATTTT.

The chain uses TRBV7-9 and TRBJ1-1; D remains ambiguous. This CDR3 comprises 13 residues. The germline gives CDR1 SEHNR, CDR2 FQNEAQ (reference sequence). V dropped 4 bases and J dropped 3 bases, with 9 bases sitting between them. CDR3 sequence reads: CASSSNEDTEAFF. Written as DNA, the CDR3 is TGTGCCAGCAGCTCCAATGAGGACACTGAAGCTTTCTTT.

This clone has more than one count but fewer than ten. The genes are TRBV4-1 and TRBJ2-4; 11 bases match TRBD2. V was clipped by 4 bases and J by 4 bases; unmatched bases: 12. The CDR3 has 18 amino acids. Germline V gene sequence: CDR1 MGHRA, CDR2 YSYEKL. CDR3 sequence: CASSPGPLAGGLKNIQYF. DNA for the CDR3: TGCGCCAGCAGCCCCGGCCCCCTAGCGGGGGGCCTGAAAAACATTCAGTACTTC.

This clone occurred a few times. The chain has TRBV6-6 and TRBJ2-3, with 11 bases lining up with TRBD2. V gave up 5 bases and J gave up 6 bases; unmatched junction bases: 4. Looked up from germline, CDR1 is MNHNY and CDR2 is SVGAGI (reference sequence). This CDR3 region has 14 residues. The CDR3 loop reads CASSGTSGGDTQYF. In nucleotides, the CDR3 is TGTGCCAGCAGTGGGACTAGCGGAGGGGATACGCAGTATTTT.